This TCR beta chain stems from a study of CD8 T cells in Susac syndrome (dated by TCRdb to about 2019). In terms of the full investigation: The study used repertoire sequencing to test whether antigen drove CD8+ T cell activation and differentiation in Susac syndrome. The clonality of the CD8+ T cell repertoire was compared across 12 healthy donors, roughly 14 Susac syndrome patients and around 16 multiple sclerosis patients. Paper-wide results and their limitations: The study acknowledged that relatively few individuals were included in the TCR sequencing and HLA analysis.

In regard to this clonotype: The specificity of this receptor is unknown. No base quality information exists; no much larger clone differs at one position.

From the cysteine up to the phenylalanine, the CDR3 has a length of 15 residues. Only the CDR3 DNA stays, 45 bases, in frame from base 1. V loses 0 bases of germline sequence and J loses 0 bases, and the interval between the two ends is 6 bases. CDR1 is given as LGHDT and CDR2 as YNNKEL, both from the germline V gene (reference sequence). RNA was extracted using the RNeasy kit, and about 0.45 to 1 microgram was reverse transcribed with random hexamers. The immunoSEQ multiplex PCR assay, covering 54 Vbeta and 13 Jbeta segments, was used to amplify TCR beta CDR3 regions. Bias from PCR amplification was corrected by using a synthetic template baseline for primer optimization and for computational correction. For the original study's pipeline: Only productive sequences were kept, with reads annotated to V, D and J genes according to IMGT and analyzed in immunoSEQ Analyzer. Clonality was calculated as one minus the Shannon entropy normalized by log2 of the number of productive unique sequences. For each patient and control, public and private clones were evaluated within the 100 most prevalent clones. A clone was defined as Susac-specific if it was absent from the healthy and MS cohorts, from some 1,100 published viral clones and from other ImmuneACCESS disease sequences. TCRdb applied fastp at Q25 and MiXCR to the public reads, then kept only in-frame beta chains. All rows with the same CDR3 protein become a single entry with the most common DNA and genes. Clone size and V and J calls follow TCRdb, not the original study. This sample gives about 100,000 distinct CDR3 sequences in total; just under 95% of them show up just once. The ten biggest clones cover over 0.25% of the sample.

High-throughput TCR beta sequencing profiled peripheral blood CD8+ and CD4+ T cells from healthy donors, Susac syndrome patients and multiple sclerosis patients. Healthy donors were age- and sex-matched controls. Bulk CD8+ and CD4+ T cells were purified by magnetic negative isolation, while CD8+ TEMRA cells were enriched using FACS. Blood was drawn into EDTA tubes, processed within 24 hours, and PBMCs were isolated by density gradient centrifugation. PBMCs intended for TCR sequencing were cryopreserved in liquid nitrogen and were subsequently thawed in a 37 degrees C water bath. Purity of sorted or isolated CD4+, CD8+ and CD8+ TEMRA cells was at least 90%.

The rearranged segments are TRBV3-1 and TRBJ1-5; no D segment can be confidently identified. The sequencing input was CD8+ T cells from PBMCs. This TCR was sampled from a human donor in good health. The DNA sequence reads TGTGCCAGCAGCCAAGATGAAAGTAGCAATCAGCCCCAGCATTTT. It codes for CASSQDESSNQPQHF.